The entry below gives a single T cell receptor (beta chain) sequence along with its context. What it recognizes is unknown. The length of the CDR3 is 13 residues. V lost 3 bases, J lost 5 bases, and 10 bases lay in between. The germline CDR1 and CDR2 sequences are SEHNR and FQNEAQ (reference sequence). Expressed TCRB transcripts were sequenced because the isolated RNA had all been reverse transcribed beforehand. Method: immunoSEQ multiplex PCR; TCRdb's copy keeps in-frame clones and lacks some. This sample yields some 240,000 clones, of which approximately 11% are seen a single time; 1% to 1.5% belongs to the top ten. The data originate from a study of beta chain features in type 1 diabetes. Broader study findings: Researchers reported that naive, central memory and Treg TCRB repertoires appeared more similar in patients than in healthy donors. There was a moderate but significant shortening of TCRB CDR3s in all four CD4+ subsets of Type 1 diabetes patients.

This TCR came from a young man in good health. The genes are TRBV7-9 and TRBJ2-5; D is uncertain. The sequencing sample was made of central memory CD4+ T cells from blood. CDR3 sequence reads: CASSFRSVETQYF. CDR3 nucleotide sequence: TGTGCCAGCAGCTTTAGGAGCGTCGAGACCCAGTACTTC.